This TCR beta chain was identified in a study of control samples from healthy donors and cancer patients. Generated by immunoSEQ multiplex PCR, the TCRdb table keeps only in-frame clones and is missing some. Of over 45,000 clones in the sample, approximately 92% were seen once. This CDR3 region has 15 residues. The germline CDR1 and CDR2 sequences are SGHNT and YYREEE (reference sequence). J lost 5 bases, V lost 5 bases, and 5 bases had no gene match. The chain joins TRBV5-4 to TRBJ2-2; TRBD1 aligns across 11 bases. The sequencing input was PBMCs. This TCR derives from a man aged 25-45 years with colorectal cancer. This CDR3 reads CASSPRDRGTGELFF. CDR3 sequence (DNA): TGTGCCAGCAGTCCCCGGGACAGGGGGACCGGGGAGCTGTTTTTT.